A selection of T cell receptor beta chains follows, all from one sample in a study of shared clonotypes between healthy human individuals. Method: immunoSEQ multiplex PCR; TCRdb's copy keeps in-frame clones and lacks some. The sample has millions of clones; approximately 92% are singletons. The sequenced sample consisted of naive CD4+ T cells sorted from blood. These receptors were obtained from a man aged 18-30 years in good health. The CDR3 runs from the conserved cysteine through the conserved F or W. A D gene is named only where the DNA matches it firmly. For some rows the clone size is stated as once, few or many, or as a class when expanded; others skip it.

>NA|NA|TRBJ2-5|TRBV7-6
CASSREGTGSGTQYF
TGTGCCAGCAGCCGCGAAGGAACAGGCAGCGGGACCCAGTACTTC
>NA|NA|TRBJ1-5|TRBV15
CATSRDSSNSQPQHF
TGTGCCACCAGCAGAGATTCCAGTAACTCCCAGCCCCAGCATTTT
>NA|TRBD1|TRBJ1-2|TRBV7-2
CASSFLTGGAKGGYTF
TGTGCCAGCAGCTTTCTGACAGGGGGCGCGAAAGGGGGCTACACCTTC
>NA|NA|TRBJ1-1|TRBV5-6
CASSLRGTEAFF
TGTGCCAGCAGCTTGAGAGGCACTGAAGCTTTCTTT
>NA|NA|TRBJ1-2|TRBV18
CASSPGTWAYYGYTF
TGTGCCAGCTCACCAGGCACTTGGGCTTACTATGGCTACACCTTC
>NA|NA|TRBJ1-5|TRBV30
CAWTSGVGQPQHF
TGTGCCTGGACATCAGGGGTTGGTCAGCCCCAGCATTTT
>NA|NA|TRBJ1-2|TRBV5-1
CASSSTGGAYGYTF
TGCGCCAGCAGCAGCACGGGGGGTGCCTATGGCTACACCTTC
>NA|TRBD1|TRBJ2-5|TRBV7-2
CASSLARGSAETQYF
TGTGCCAGCAGCTTAGCCAGGGGGTCGGCGGAGACCCAGTACTTC
>NA|TRBD2|TRBJ2-1|TRBV7-9
CASSASAGEPGYNEQFF
TGTGCCAGCAGCGCGTCTGCGGGGGAGCCGGGGTACAATGAGCAGTTCTTC
>once|NA|TRBJ1-1|TRBV28
CASSLGVDAEAFF
TGTGCCAGCAGTTTAGGGGTTGACGCTGAAGCTTTCTTT
>NA|NA|TRBJ1-2|TRBV18
CASSPGGTGNYGYTF
TGTGCCAGCTCACCAGGAGGGACTGGGAACTATGGCTACACCTTC
>NA|NA|TRBJ2-2|TRBV5-4
CASSPTGTSNTGELFF
TGTGCCAGCAGCCCCACCGGGACGTCGAACACCGGGGAGCTGTTTTTT
>once|NA|TRBJ1-6|TRBV30
CAWSYSGVNSPLHF
TGTGCCTGGAGTTACTCGGGGGTTAACTCACCCCTCCACTTT
>NA|NA|TRBJ1-2|TRBV7-9
CASSLAGDNYGYTF
TGTGCCAGCAGCTTAGCGGGAGATAACTATGGCTACACCTTC
>NA|NA|TRBJ1-2|TRBV14
CASSQEVRLGGYTF
TGTGCCAGCAGCCAAGAAGTACGTCTAGGAGGCTACACCTTC
>NA|NA|TRBJ2-7|TRBV7-2
CASSLESGTYEQYF
TGTGCCAGCAGCTTAGAATCTGGGACCTACGAGCAGTACTTC
>NA|NA|TRBJ2-1|TRBV12-5
CASGLVGLDEQFF
TGTGCTAGTGGTTTGGTAGGGCTTGATGAGCAGTTCTTC
>NA|NA|TRBJ2-7|TRBV6-5
CASSYGMAYEQYF
TGTGCCAGCAGTTACGGGATGGCCTACGAGCAGTACTTC
>once|TRBD1|TRBJ2-6|TRBV10-3
CAISDRMGGQASSGANVLTF
TGTGCCATCAGTGACCGGATGGGGGGACAGGCCAGCTCTGGGGCCAACGTCCTGACTTTC
>NA|NA|TRBJ2-7|TRBV5-1
CASSWGAGFVDEQYF
TGCGCCAGCAGCTGGGGGGCAGGATTCGTCGACGAGCAGTACTTC
>NA|TRBD2|TRBJ2-7|TRBV28
CASSPPYGTSGVYEQYF
TGTGCCAGCAGTCCTCCCTACGGGACTAGCGGAGTCTACGAGCAGTACTTC
>NA|TRBD2|TRBJ2-1|TRBV30
CAWRKTSGGYNEQFF
TGTGCCTGGAGAAAAACTTCGGGAGGGTACAATGAGCAGTTCTTC
>NA|TRBD2|TRBJ2-3|TRBV5-4
CASSLVGTSGGTDTQYF
TGTGCCAGCAGCTTGGTGGGGACTAGCGGGGGAACAGATACGCAGTATTTT
>NA|TRBD1|TRBJ2-7|TRBV19
CASSMNRGEEQYF
TGTGCCAGTAGTATGAACAGGGGGGAAGAGCAGTACTTC
>NA|NA|TRBJ1-2|TRBV14
CASSQDLTGYTF
TGTGCCAGCAGCCAAGATTTAACTGGCTACACCTTC
>NA|NA|TRBJ1-1|TRBV18
CASSPMTGRMNTEAFF
TGTGCCAGCTCACCAATGACTGGCCGAATGAACACTGAAGCTTTCTTT
>once|NA|TRBJ1-2|TRBV5-5
CATGMETRGYTF
TGTGCCACCGGGATGGAGACGCGCGGCTACACCTTC
>NA|NA|TRBJ1-1|TRBV18
CASSRWDGVNTEAFF
TGTGCCAGCTCGCGGTGGGACGGGGTGAACACTGAAGCTTTCTTT
>NA|TRBD2|TRBJ2-7|TRBV28
CASSLAGGYEQYF
TGTGCCAGCAGTCTAGCGGGGGGGTACGAGCAGTACTTC
>NA|NA|TRBJ1-2|TRBV7-9
CASSLEAQGYTF
TGTGCCAGCAGCTTAGAAGCTCAGGGCTACACCTTC
>NA|NA|TRBJ2-3|TRBV5-4
CASTHYVGGLSTDTQYF
TGTGCCAGCACCCATTACGTTGGGGGCCTTAGCACAGATACGCAGTATTTT
>NA|NA|TRBJ1-1|TRBV30
CAWSNTVNTEAFF
TGTGCCTGGAGCAATACAGTGAACACTGAAGCTTTCTTT
>NA|NA|TRBJ1-6|TRBV6-4
CASSRDYNSPLHF
TGTGCCAGCAGCCGGGACTATAATTCACCCCTCCACTTT
>NA|NA|TRBJ1-1|TRBV6-5
CASSAYLGTEAFF
TGTGCCAGCAGTGCTTACCTTGGGACTGAAGCTTTCTTT
>NA|NA|TRBJ1-2|TRBV18
CASSPPGTADYGYTF
TGTGCCAGCTCACCACCGGGGACTGCTGACTATGGCTACACCTTC
>NA|TRBD1|TRBJ2-5|TRBV7-2
CASSLGDRAQETQYF
TGTGCCAGCAGCTTAGGGGACAGGGCCCAAGAGACCCAGTACTTC
>once|NA|TRBJ2-5|TRBV7-9
CASSLRLDGETQYF
TGTGCCAGCAGCTTAAGGTTAGACGGAGAGACCCAGTACTTC
>NA|NA|TRBJ1-6|TRBV5-1
CASSLEGIGNSPLHF
TGCGCCAGCAGCTTGGAAGGTATCGGCAATTCACCCCTCCACTTT
>NA|NA|TRBJ1-1|TRBV15
CATSRDPSLNTEAFF
TGTGCCACCAGCAGAGATCCCAGTCTGAACACTGAAGCTTTCTTT
>NA|NA|TRBJ1-2|TRBV4-3
CASSQDGAGVYGYTF
TGCGCCAGCAGCCAAGACGGGGCGGGGGTTTATGGCTACACCTTC
>NA|NA|TRBJ2-5|TRBV5-1
CASSLGQEKTQYF
TGCGCCAGCAGCTTGGGCCAGGAAAAGACCCAGTACTTC
>NA|NA|TRBJ2-3|TRBV6-1
CASSGPGTQYF
TGTGCCAGCAGTGGCCCCGGGACGCAGTATTTT
>NA|NA|TRBJ1-1|TRBV2
CASDQEGLNTEAFF
TGTGCCAGCGACCAGGAGGGGCTCAACACTGAAGCTTTCTTT
>NA|NA|TRBJ1-5|TRBV28
CASSLPAGTENQPQHF
TGTGCCAGCAGTTTACCAGCCGGGACCGAAAATCAGCCCCAGCATTTT
>NA|NA|TRBJ1-1|TRBV4-3
CASSLRSQGSTEAFF
TGCGCCAGCAGCCTAAGATCACAGGGTTCCACTGAAGCTTTCTTT
>NA|NA|TRBJ1-2|TRBV5-1
CASRDGFGQLFGYTF
TGCGCCAGCAGGGACGGCTTCGGACAACTATTCGGCTACACCTTC
>NA|NA|TRBJ2-7|TRBV15
CATSRDLGFSYEQYF
TGTGCCACCAGCAGAGATCTGGGGTTCTCCTACGAGCAGTACTTC
>NA|TRBD2|TRBJ2-1|TRBV4-3
CASSPGTSGRGEQFF
TGCGCCAGCAGCCCAGGGACTAGCGGGAGGGGTGAGCAGTTCTTC
>NA|NA|TRBJ2-2|TRBV18
CASSQIRGELFF
TGTGCCAGCTCACAGATCCGGGGGGAGCTGTTTTTT
>NA|TRBD1|TRBJ1-2|TRBV6-5
CASRKSGTDYGYTF
TGTGCCAGCAGAAAATCCGGGACAGATTATGGCTACACCTTC
>once|NA|TRBJ2-5|TRBV19
CASSRSNSQETQYF
TGTGCCAGTAGCCGGTCGAACAGCCAAGAGACCCAGTACTTC
>NA|NA|TRBJ1-1|TRBV29-1
CSVERGGTEAFF
TGCAGCGTTGAAAGGGGCGGTACTGAAGCTTTCTTT
>once|NA|TRBJ2-7|TRBV28
CASTRGGGPSYEQYF
TGTGCCAGCACCCGGGGAGGGGGACCCTCCTACGAGCAGTACTTC
>NA|TRBD2|TRBJ2-7|TRBV25-1
CASSEWGGLSSYEQYF
TGTGCCAGCAGTGAATGGGGGGGTCTCAGCTCCTACGAGCAGTACTTC
>NA|TRBD2|TRBJ2-3|TRBV6-5
CASRLAGADTQYF
TGTGCCAGCAGGTTAGCGGGAGCAGATACGCAGTATTTT
>once|TRBD1|TRBJ1-1|TRBV5-4
CASSRQGWAEAFF
TGTGCCAGCAGCCGACAGGGTTGGGCTGAAGCTTTCTTT
>NA|NA|TRBJ2-3|TRBV5-6
CASSFVAPDTQYF
TGTGCCAGCAGCTTTGTGGCCCCCGATACGCAGTATTTT